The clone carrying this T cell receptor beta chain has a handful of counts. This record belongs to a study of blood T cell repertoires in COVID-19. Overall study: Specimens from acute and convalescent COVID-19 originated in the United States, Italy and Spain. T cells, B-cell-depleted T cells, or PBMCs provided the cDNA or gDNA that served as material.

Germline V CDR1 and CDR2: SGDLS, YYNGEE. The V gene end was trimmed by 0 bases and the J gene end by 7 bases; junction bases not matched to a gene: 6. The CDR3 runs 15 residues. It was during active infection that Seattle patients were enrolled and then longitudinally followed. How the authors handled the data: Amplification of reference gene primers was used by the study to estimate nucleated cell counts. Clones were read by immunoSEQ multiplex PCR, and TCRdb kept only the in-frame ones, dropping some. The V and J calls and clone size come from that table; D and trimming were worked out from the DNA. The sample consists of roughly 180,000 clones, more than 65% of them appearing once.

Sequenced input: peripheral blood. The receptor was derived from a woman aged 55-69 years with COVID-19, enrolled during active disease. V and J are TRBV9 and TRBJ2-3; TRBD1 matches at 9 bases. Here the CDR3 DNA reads TGTGCCAGCAGCGTAGCGGGACAGGGTCTGCATACGCAGTATTTT. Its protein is CASSVAGQGLHTQYF.